Below, 9 T cell receptor beta chains from the same sample are listed, as sequenced in a study of CD8+ T cells in alopecia areata. The sequencing template was cDNA reverse transcribed from extracted RNA. Assay: immunoSEQ multiplex PCR; the TCRdb copy retains only in-frame clones and omits some. The sample has 150,000 to 200,000 clones, around 50% seen once. The sequenced sample was CD4+ T cells sorted from blood, obtained at week 0. These receptors all come from a human donor with alopecia areata.

The CDR3 reads CAISNSYEQYF. The CDR3 nucleotides read TGTGCCATCAGCAACTCCTACGAGCAGTACTTC. The rearrangement links TRBV10-3 to TRBJ2-7; D is uncertain. This CDR3 comprises 11 residues. Germline-derived CDR1 and CDR2 are ENHRY and SYGVKD. V was pared by 6 bases and J by 0 bases, with 3 bases between.

This clone showed up just a few times. Mismatch with germline at one junction end may stem from a read error. This rearrangement joins TRBV5-6 to TRBJ1-5; perhaps TRBD1 as D (6 bases). Germline V lookup: CDR1 SGHDT, CDR2 YYEEEE. This CDR3 spans 15 amino acids. The CDR3 DNA reads as TGTGCCAGCACCTTGGGAGTAGCAGGGGTTCAGCCCCAGCATTTT. This gives the protein CASTLGVAGVQPQHF.

The chain links TRBV6-5 to TRBJ2-5, with TRBD1 matching 7 bases. CDR1 and CDR2 from the germline V gene are MNHEY and SVGAGI. This CDR3 has 13 residues. V was clipped by 2 bases and J by 5 bases; unmatched bases: 2. The DNA of the CDR3 is TGTGCCAGCAGTTACACAGGGGTCGAGACCCAGTACTTC. This gives the protein CASSYTGVETQYF.

The chain joins TRBV5-1 to TRBJ2-5; 7 bases are a match to TRBD1. The germline V gene encodes CDR1 SGHRS and CDR2 YFSETQ. Trimming cost V 0 bases and J 4 bases; bases outside gene matches: 15. CDR3 length: 18 amino acids. CDR3 protein: CASSLGTGQTSLRETQYF. CDR3 sequence (DNA): TGCGCCAGCAGCTTGGGGACAGGCCAGACTTCGTTACGAGAGACCCAGTACTTC.

CDR3 region: CATSRDPRGIEDTQYF. DNA of the CDR3: TGTGCCACCAGCAGAGATCCCCGGGGTATTGAAGATACGCAGTATTTT. The V gene is TRBV15, the J gene TRBJ2-3, with a tentative D call TRBD2 (5 bases). Germline loops: CDR1 LNHNV, CDR2 YYDKDF (reference sequence). The germline V and J ends were trimmed by 0 bases and 5 bases, with 15 bases remaining between them. The CDR3 loop spans 16 amino acids.

The chain recombines TRBV20-1 with TRBJ2-7; D is uncertain. Germline assignment: CDR1 DFQATT and CDR2 SNEGSKA (reference sequence). The V gene lost 6 bases and the J gene lost 7 bases, with 13 bases spanning the gap. The CDR3 covers 11 residues. The CDR3 DNA reads as TGCAGTGCGGCTAGTAGCTGGGAGCAGTACTTC. This codes for CSAASSWEQYF.

This rearrangement joins TRBV11-1 to TRBJ2-7, with D perhaps TRBD1 (5 bases). Germline lookup yields CDR1 SGHAT and CDR2 FQDESV (reference sequence). There are 13 residues in the CDR3. Trimming shortened V by 3 bases and J by 3 bases, and 9 bases separated the two germline ends. In nucleotides, the CDR3 is TGTGCCAGCAGCTTTACAGGCTTCTACGAGCAGTACTTC. As protein: CASSFTGFYEQYF.

The genes are TRBV29-1 and TRBJ1-1; TRBD1 agrees at 8 bases. Germline V gives CDR1 SQVTM, CDR2 ANQGSEA. V gave up 3 bases and J gave up 7 bases; unmatched junction bases: 7. This CDR3 is 13 amino acids long. The CDR3 reads CSVDYRGAGEAFF. CDR3 DNA sequence: TGCAGCGTTGACTACAGGGGGGCGGGTGAAGCTTTCTTT.

The CDR3 here is CASSQIGAYEQYF. The CDR3 DNA reads TGCGCCAGCAGCCAAATCGGGGCCTACGAGCAGTACTTC. V is TRBV4-1 and J is TRBJ2-7, with D possibly TRBD2 on 5 matching bases. Germline V gene data show CDR1 as MGHRA and CDR2 as YSYEKL. The germline V and J ends were trimmed by 2 bases and 2 bases, with 7 bases remaining between them. The CDR3 length is 13 residues.